Listed below are T cell receptor beta chains from one sample, sequenced in a study of control samples from healthy donors and cancer patients. Measured with immunoSEQ multiplex PCR; TCRdb has only the in-frame clones, and not every one. Counted here are about 75,000 clones, 85% to 95% occurring once; the ten biggest clones make up approximately 5.7%. Sequenced sample: blood. These receptors came from a middle-aged woman in good health. Each CDR3 is given with its conserved first and last residue. D genes are given only for firm matches. Clone size is not always given. Where it is, it says once, few, many or a class for expanded clones.

>TRBJ2-4|NA|TRBV11-2|NA
CASSLKIKGRNIQYF
TGTGCCAGCAGCTTAAAAATTAAGGGCCGGAACATTCAGTACTTC
>TRBJ1-1|NA|TRBV27|NA
CASSLFMGPGAEAFF
TGTGCCAGCAGTTTATTCATGGGACCAGGGGCGGAAGCTTTCTTT
>TRBJ1-5|NA|TRBV6-5|NA
CASTNPRGSQPQHF
TGTGCCAGCACAAACCCCCGGGGCAGCCAGCCCCAGCATTTT
>TRBJ1-2|NA|TRBV7-9|NA
CASSLYYGYTF
TGTGCCAGCAGCCTCTACTATGGCTACACCTTC
>TRBJ2-7|once|TRBV9|TRBD2
CASSVGAGGHTTRGEQYF
TGTGCCAGCAGCGTAGGGGCGGGGGGACATACGACAAGGGGCGAGCAGTACTTC
>TRBJ2-5|NA|TRBV9|NA
CASSAHLGTAETQYF
TGTGCCAGCAGCGCCCACCTCGGGACGGCGGAGACCCAGTACTTC
>TRBJ1-6|NA|TRBV5-8|TRBD1
CASSLGTGEGVSPLHF
TGTGCCAGCAGCTTGGGAACAGGGGAAGGAGTCTCACCCCTCCACTTT
>TRBJ2-6|NA|TRBV5-1|NA
CASSLLAGKSGANVLTF
TGCGCCAGCAGCTTGTTAGCAGGGAAGTCTGGGGCCAACGTCCTGACTTTC
>TRBJ1-3|NA|TRBV27|NA
CASSSGLGNTIYF
TGTGCCAGCAGTTCAGGGCTTGGAAACACCATATATTTT
>TRBJ1-5|NA|TRBV7-2|NA
CASSLETSYSNQPQHF
TGTGCCAGCAGCTTAGAGACATCTTATAGCAATCAGCCCCAGCATTTT
>TRBJ2-7|NA|TRBV2|NA
CASRPRALPYEQYF
TGTGCCAGCAGGCCAAGGGCGTTACCTTACGAGCAGTACTTC
>TRBJ2-7|NA|TRBV4-1|NA
CASSRGEEQYF
TGCGCCAGCAGCCGCGGGGAGGAGCAGTACTTC
>TRBJ1-6|NA|TRBV5-1|TRBD1
CASTRTGASRLNSPLHF
TGCGCCAGCACGCGGACAGGGGCCAGCCGTTTAAATTCACCCCTCCACTTT
>TRBJ2-7|few|TRBV19|TRBD2
CASSIDGVWAGGPGKQYF
TGTGCCAGTAGTATAGATGGCGTTTGGGCGGGAGGTCCCGGCAAGCAGTACTTC
>TRBJ2-1|NA|TRBV6-2/TRBV6-3|NA
CASSYSTDYNEQFF
TGTGCCAGCAGTTACTCGACAGATTACAATGAGCAGTTCTTC
>TRBJ1-2|NA|TRBV6-5|NA
CASSYLDRRNYGYTF
TGTGCCAGCAGTTACCTGGACAGACGCAACTATGGCTACACCTTC
>TRBJ1-1|NA|TRBV7-9|NA
CASSLEGGLNTEAFF
TGTGCCAGCAGCTTAGAGGGGGGGCTAAACACTGAAGCTTTCTTT
>TRBJ1-5|NA|TRBV9|NA
CASSVDQYQPQHF
TGTGCCAGCAGCGTAGATCAGTATCAGCCCCAGCATTTT
>TRBJ1-6|NA|TRBV4-3|NA
CASSQGNGNSPLHF
TGCGCCAGCAGCCAGGGTAATGGAAATTCACCCCTCCACTTT
>TRBJ2-7|NA|TRBV30|NA
CAWSVSYWQYF
TGTGCCTGGAGTGTATCTTACTGGCAGTACTTC
>TRBJ1-4|once|TRBV24-1|TRBD1
CATSHRGRTNEKLFF
TGTGCCACCAGTCACAGGGGGAGGACTAATGAAAAACTGTTTTTT
>TRBJ2-7|NA|TRBV3-1/TRBV3-2|TRBD1
CASSQVAYPGQGNYEQYF
TGTGCCAGCAGCCAAGTGGCCTACCCGGGACAGGGGAACTACGAGCAGTACTTC
>TRBJ1-1|NA|TRBV19|NA
CASSIWEETEAFF
TGTGCCAGTAGTATATGGGAAGAGACTGAAGCTTTCTTT
>TRBJ1-1|few|TRBV11-1|NA
CASSLGRGNTEAFF
TGTGCCAGCAGCTTAGGAAGGGGGAACACTGAAGCTTTCTTT
>TRBJ2-3|few|TRBV7-2|TRBD2
CASSILAGGTDTQYF
TGTGCCAGCAGCATACTAGCGGGAGGCACAGATACGCAGTATTTT
>TRBJ2-2|NA|TRBV11-3|NA
CASRPGNLNSGELFF
TGTGCCAGCAGGCCAGGCAATTTGAATTCAGGGGAGCTGTTTTTT
>TRBJ1-3|NA|TRBV7-9|NA
CASTEQQYTIYF
TGTGCCAGCACCGAACAACAGTACACCATATATTTT
>TRBJ1-5|NA|TRBV12-3/TRBV12-4|TRBD1
CASSLGGQRPQHF
TGTGCCAGCAGTTTGGGGGGACAGCGGCCCCAGCATTTT
>TRBJ2-5|NA|TRBV19|NA
CASMLVELKETQYF
TGTGCCAGTATGCTCGTGGAGTTAAAAGAGACCCAGTACTTC
>TRBJ1-2|NA|TRBV29-1|NA
CSADWEANYGYTF
TGCAGCGCCGATTGGGAGGCTAACTATGGCTACACCTTC
>TRBJ1-1|NA|TRBV24-1|NA
CATSGRDRDPCSFF
TGTGCCACCAGTGGTCGTGATCGGGATCCATGCTCTTTCTTT
>TRBJ1-2|NA|TRBV4-2|TRBD1
CASSQGWDSNYGYTF
TGTGCCAGCAGCCAAGGCTGGGACAGCAACTATGGCTACACCTTC
>TRBJ2-3|NA|TRBV9|TRBD2
CASSVSGDFTSTDTQYF
TGTGCCAGCAGCGTAAGCGGGGACTTTACTAGCACAGATACGCAGTATTTT
>TRBJ1-6|NA|TRBV5-1|TRBD1
CASSFGTGDSPLHF
TGCGCCAGCAGCTTCGGGACAGGGGATTCACCCCTCCACTTT
>TRBJ2-2|NA|TRBV10-1|NA
CASSGSGRTGELFF
TGCGCCAGCAGTGGCAGTGGAAGAACCGGGGAGCTGTTTTTT
>TRBJ1-6|NA|TRBV10-3|NA
CAISTETDPNSPLHF
TGTGCCATCAGTACAGAGACGGATCCAAATTCACCCCTCCACTTT
>TRBJ1-1|NA|TRBV21-1|NA
CASSNDRGRDTEAFF
TGTGCCAGCAGCAATGACAGGGGCCGCGACACTGAAGCTTTCTTT
>TRBJ1-6|NA|TRBV4-3|NA
CASSQDHNVYSPLHF
TGCGCCAGCAGCCAAGATCACAATGTTTATTCACCCCTCCACTTT
>TRBJ2-1|NA|TRBV13|NA
CASSSRGSPYNEQFF
TGTGCCAGCAGCTCACGGGGGTCCCCCTACAATGAGCAGTTCTTC
>TRBJ2-3|once|TRBV25-1|TRBD1
CASSDPKTGFRTDTQYF
TGTGCCAGCAGTGATCCCAAGACAGGGTTCCGCACAGATACGCAGTATTTT
>TRBJ2-7|NA|TRBV2|NA
CASSEGGSYEQYF
TGTGCCAGCAGTGAGGGAGGCTCCTACGAGCAGTACTTC
>TRBJ1-3|NA|TRBV2|TRBD1
CASSGQQWGSGSTIYF
TGTGCCAGCTCGGGACAGCAATGGGGCTCTGGAAGCACCATATATTTT